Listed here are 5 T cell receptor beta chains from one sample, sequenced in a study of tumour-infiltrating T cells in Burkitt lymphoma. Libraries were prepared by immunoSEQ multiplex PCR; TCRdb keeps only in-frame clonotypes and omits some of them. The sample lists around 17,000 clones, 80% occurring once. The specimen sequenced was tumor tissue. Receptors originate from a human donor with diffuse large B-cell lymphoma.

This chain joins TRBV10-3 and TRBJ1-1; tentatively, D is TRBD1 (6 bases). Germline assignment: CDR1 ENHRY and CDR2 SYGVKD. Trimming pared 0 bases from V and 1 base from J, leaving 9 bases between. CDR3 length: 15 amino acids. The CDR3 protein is CAISESTTGNTEAFF. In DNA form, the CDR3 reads TGTGCCATCAGTGAGTCCACGACAGGGAACACTGAAGCTTTCTTT.

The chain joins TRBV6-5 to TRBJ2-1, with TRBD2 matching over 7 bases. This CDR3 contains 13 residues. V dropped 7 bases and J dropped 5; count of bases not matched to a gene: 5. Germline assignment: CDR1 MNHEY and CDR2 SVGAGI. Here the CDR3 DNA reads TGTGCCAGCACCCGGGGGGATAACAATGAGCAGTTCTTC. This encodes CASTRGDNNEQFF.

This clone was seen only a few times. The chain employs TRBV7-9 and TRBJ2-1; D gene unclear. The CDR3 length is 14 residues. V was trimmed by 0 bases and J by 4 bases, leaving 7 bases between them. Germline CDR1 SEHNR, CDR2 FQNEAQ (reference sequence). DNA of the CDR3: TGTGCCAGCAGCTTAGCGTCGGATTACAATGAGCAGTTCTTC. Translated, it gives CASSLASDYNEQFF.

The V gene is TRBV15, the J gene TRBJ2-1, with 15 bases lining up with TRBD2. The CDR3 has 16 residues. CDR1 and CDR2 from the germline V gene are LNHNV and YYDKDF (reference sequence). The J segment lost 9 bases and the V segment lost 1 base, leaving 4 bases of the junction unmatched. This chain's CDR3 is CATSRGTSGGAVEQFF. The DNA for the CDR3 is TGTGCCACCAGCAGAGGGACTAGCGGGGGGGCCGTTGAGCAGTTCTTC.

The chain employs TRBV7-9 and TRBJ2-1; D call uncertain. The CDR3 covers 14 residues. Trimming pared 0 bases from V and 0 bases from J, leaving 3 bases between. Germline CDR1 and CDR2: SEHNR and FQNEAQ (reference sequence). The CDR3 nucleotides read TGTGCCAGCAGCTTAGCCAGCTCCTACAATGAGCAGTTCTTC. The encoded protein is CASSLASSYNEQFF.